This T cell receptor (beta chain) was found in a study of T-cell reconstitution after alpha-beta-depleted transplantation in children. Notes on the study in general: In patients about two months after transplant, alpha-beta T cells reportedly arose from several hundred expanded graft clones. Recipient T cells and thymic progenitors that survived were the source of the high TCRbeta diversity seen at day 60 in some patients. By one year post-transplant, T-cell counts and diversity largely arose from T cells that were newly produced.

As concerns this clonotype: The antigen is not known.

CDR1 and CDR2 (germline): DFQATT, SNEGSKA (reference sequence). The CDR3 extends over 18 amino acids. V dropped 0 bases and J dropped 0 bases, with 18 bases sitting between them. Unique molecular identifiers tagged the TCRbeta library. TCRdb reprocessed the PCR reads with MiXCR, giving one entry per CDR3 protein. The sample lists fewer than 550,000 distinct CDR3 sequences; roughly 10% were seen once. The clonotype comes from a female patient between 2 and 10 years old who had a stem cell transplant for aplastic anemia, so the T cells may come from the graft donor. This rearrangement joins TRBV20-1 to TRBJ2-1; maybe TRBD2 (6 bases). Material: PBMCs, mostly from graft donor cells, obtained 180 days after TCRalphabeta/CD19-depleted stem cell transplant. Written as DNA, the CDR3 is TGCAGTGCTAGAGATTGGCGGGAAATCGGCCCCTCCTACAATGAGCAGTTCTTC. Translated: CSARDWREIGPSYNEQFF.